What follows describes a single T cell receptor (beta chain). As yet, its antigen is unknown. CDR1 MNHNY and CDR2 SVGAGI come from the germline V gene (reference sequence). The V and J ends lost 4 bases and 4 bases respectively, with 17 bases between them. There are 15 residues in the CDR3. Data came from immunoSEQ multiplex PCR; TCRdb stores just in-frame clones and leaves some out. The repertoire holds roughly 10,000 clones, about 50% seen once, with around 8.3% in the top ten. These data come from a study of STAT3 mutations in large granular lymphocyte leukemia. Overall study findings and caveats: At least one immunodominant TCR beta clonotype appeared in every T-cell large granular lymphocyte leukemia patient. Clonal expansion was inferred from other time points because no sample existed at each clone's first appearance. Sampling intervals varied between patients and samples.

The rearrangement links TRBV6-6 to TRBJ2-7; D assignment may be TRBD1 or TRBD2 (6 bases each). This TCR was sampled from a boy aged 10-17 years with T-cell large granular lymphocyte leukemia. Some clones in this sample may be carry-over from other donors' samples. Sequencing was done on a sample of peripheral blood mononuclear cells. CDR3 residues: CASSSPVSGAYEQYF. CDR3 DNA: TGTGCCAGCAGTTCCCCTGTGTCGGGGGCATACGAGCAGTACTTC.